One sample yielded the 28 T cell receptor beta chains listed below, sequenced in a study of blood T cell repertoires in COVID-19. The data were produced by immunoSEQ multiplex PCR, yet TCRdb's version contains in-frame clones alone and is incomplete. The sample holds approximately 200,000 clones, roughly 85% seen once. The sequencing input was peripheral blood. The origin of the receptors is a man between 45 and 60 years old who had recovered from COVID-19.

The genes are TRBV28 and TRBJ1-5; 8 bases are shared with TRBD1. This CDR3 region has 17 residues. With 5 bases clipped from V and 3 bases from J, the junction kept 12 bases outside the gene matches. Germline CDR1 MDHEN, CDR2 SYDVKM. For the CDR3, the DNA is TGTGCCAGCAGTCCCCAGCCCCAGGGGGCCATCAATCAGCCCCAGCATTTT. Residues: CASSPQPQGAINQPQHF.

CDR3 sequence: CATNPGGDSYGYTF. In DNA, the CDR3 is TGTGCCACTAACCCGGGGGGCGATAGCTATGGCTACACCTTC. The chain couples TRBV19 to TRBJ1-2, with a possible D match to TRBD1 (6 bases). Trimming took 10 bases from V and 4 from J, leaving 19 bases between them. CDR1 LNHDA and CDR2 SQIVND come from the germline V gene (reference sequence). This CDR3 is 14 amino acids long.

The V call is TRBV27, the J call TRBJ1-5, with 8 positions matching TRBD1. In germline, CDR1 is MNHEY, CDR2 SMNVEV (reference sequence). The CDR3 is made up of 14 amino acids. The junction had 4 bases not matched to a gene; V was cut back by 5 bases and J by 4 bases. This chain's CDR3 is CASSLQGGNQPQHF. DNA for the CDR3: TGTGCCAGCAGTCTACAGGGGGGAAATCAGCCCCAGCATTTT.

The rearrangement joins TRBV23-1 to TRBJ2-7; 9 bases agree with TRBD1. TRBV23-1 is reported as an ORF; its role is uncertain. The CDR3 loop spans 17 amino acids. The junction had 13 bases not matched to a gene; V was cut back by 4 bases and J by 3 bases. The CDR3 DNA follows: TGCGCCAGCAGTCCTCCCGACAGGGGGGTCGTCGACTACGAGCAGTACTTC. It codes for CASSPPDRGVVDYEQYF.

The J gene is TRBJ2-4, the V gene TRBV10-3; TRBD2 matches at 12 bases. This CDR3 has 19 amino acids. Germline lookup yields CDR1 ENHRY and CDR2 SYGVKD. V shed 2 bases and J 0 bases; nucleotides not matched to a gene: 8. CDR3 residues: CAISEPTSGRQQAKNIQYF. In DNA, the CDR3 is TGTGCCATCAGTGAGCCTACTAGCGGGAGGCAACAAGCCAAAAACATTCAGTACTTC.

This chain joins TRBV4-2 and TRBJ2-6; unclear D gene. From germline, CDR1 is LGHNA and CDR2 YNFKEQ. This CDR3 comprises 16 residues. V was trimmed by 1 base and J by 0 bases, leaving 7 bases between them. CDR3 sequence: CASSQARSSGANVLTF. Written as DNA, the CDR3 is TGTGCCAGCAGCCAAGCTAGGTCCTCTGGGGCCAACGTCCTGACTTTC.

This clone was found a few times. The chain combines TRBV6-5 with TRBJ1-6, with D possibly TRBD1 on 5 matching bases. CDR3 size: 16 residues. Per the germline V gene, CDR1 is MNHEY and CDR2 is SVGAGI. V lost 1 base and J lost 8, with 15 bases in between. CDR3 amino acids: CASSYYGQKADSPLHF. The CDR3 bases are TGTGCCAGCAGTTACTACGGACAAAAGGCTGATTCACCCCTCCACTTT.

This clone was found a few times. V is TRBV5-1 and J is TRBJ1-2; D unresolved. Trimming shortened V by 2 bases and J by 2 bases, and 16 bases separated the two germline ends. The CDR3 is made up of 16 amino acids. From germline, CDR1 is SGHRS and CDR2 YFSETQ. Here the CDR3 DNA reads TGCGCCAGCAGCTTCCTACCTGTCCCCGGGAACTATGGCTACACCTTC. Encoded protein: CASSFLPVPGNYGYTF.

Here the CDR3 reads CASSPKLTGNYGYTF. CDR3 DNA sequence: TGTGCCAGCTCACCCAAGTTGACAGGGAACTATGGCTACACCTTC. The gene calls are TRBV18 and TRBJ1-2; 7 nucleotides agree with TRBD1. CDR3 length equals 15 residues. J lost 2 bases, V lost 3 bases, and 6 bases had no gene match. Per germline, CDR1 KGHSH and CDR2 LQKENI.

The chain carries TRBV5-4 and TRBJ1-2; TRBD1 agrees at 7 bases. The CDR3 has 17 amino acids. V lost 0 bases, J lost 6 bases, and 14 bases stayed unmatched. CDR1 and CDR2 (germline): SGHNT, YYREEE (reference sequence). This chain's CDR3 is CASSLGWGRGNEDGYTF. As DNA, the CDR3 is TGTGCCAGCAGCTTGGGCTGGGGCAGGGGGAATGAGGATGGCTACACCTTC.

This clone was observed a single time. The CDR3 coding sequence is TGTGCCAGCAGCTTGTCTGTGATTGCAGGGACCCAGTACTTC. This sequence encodes CASSLSVIAGTQYF. The chain links TRBV5-8 to TRBJ2-5, with no clear D. This CDR3 region has 14 residues. Trimming cost V 1 base and J 7 bases, with 14 bases left between them. CDR1 SGHTS and CDR2 YDEGEE come from the germline V gene.

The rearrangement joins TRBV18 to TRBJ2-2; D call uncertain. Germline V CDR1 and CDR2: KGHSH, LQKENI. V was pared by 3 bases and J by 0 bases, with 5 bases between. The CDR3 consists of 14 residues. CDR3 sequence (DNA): TGTGCCAGCTCACCTCAGACGAACACCGGGGAGCTGTTTTTT. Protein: CASSPQTNTGELFF. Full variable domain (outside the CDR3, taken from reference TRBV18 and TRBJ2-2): NAGVMQNPRHLVRRRGQEARLRCSPMKGHSHVYWYRQLPEEGLKFMVYLQKENIIDESGMPKERFSAEFPKEGPSILRIQQVVRGDSAAYFCASSPQTNTGELFFGEGSRLTVL.

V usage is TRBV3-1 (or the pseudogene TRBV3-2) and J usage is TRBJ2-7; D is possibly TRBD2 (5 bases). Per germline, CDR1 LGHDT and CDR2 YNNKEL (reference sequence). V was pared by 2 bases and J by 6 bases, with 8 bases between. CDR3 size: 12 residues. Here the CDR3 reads CASSQTRGEQYF. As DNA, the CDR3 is TGTGCCAGCAGCCAAACCCGGGGCGAGCAGTACTTC.

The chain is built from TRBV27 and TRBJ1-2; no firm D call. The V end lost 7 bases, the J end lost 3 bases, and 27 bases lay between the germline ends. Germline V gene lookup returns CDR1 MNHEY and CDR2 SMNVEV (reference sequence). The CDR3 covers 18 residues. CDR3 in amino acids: CASNSPPGLPLGDYGYTF. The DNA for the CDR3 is TGTGCCAGCAACTCCCCCCCTGGACTCCCACTTGGGGACTATGGCTACACCTTC.

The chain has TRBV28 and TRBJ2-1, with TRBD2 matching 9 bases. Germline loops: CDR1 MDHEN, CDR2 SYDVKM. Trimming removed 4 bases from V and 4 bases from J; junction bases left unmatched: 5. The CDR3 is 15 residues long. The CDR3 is CASSSTSGYYNEQFF. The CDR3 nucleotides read TGTGCCAGCAGTTCGACTAGCGGATATTACAATGAGCAGTTCTTC.

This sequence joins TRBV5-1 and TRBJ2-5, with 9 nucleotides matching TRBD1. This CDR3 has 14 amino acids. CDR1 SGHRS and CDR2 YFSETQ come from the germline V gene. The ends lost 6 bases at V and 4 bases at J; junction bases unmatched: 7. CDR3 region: CASMTGGRGETQYF. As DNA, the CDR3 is TGCGCCAGCATGACAGGGGGTAGGGGAGAGACCCAGTACTTC. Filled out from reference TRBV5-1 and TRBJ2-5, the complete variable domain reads KAGVTQTPRYLIKTRGQQVTLSCSPISGHRSVSWYQQTPGQGLQFLFEYFSETQRNKGNFPGRFSGRQFSNSRSEMNVSTLELGDSALYLCASMTGGRGETQYFGPGTRLLVL.

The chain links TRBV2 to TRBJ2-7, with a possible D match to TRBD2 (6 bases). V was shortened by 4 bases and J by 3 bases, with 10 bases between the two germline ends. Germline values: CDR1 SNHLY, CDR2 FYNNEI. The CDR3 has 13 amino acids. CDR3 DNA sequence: TGTGCCAGCAGTGCCGGGAGAAACTACGAGCAGTACTTC. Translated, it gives CASSAGRNYEQYF.

The CDR3 DNA is TGTGCCATCAGTGAGAGTCAGTTCAATCAGCCCCAGCATTTT. It translates to CAISESQFNQPQHF. The rearrangement joins TRBV10-3 to TRBJ1-5; D gene unclear. CDR3 size: 14 residues. V was clipped by 2 bases and J by 3 bases, with 8 bases between them. CDR1 ENHRY and CDR2 SYGVKD come from the germline V gene.

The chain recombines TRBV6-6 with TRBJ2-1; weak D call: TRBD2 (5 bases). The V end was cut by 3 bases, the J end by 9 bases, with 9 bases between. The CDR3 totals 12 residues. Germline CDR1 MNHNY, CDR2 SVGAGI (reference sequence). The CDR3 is CASSYEGIEQFF. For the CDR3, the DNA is TGTGCCAGCAGTTATGAGGGAATTGAGCAGTTCTTC.

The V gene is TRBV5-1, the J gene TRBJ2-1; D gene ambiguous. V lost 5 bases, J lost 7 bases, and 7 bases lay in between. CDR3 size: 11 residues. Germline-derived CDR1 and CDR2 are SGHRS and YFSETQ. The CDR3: CASSFVNEQFF. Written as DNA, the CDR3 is TGCGCCAGCAGTTTCGTAAATGAGCAGTTCTTC.

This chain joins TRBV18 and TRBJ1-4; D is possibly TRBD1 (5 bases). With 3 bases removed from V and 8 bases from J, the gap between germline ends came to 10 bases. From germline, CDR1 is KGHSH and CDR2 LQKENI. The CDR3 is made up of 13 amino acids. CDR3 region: CASSPRVSEKLFF. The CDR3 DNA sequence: TGTGCCAGCTCACCCAGGGTTTCCGAAAAACTGTTTTTT. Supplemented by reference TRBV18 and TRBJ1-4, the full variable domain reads NAGVMQNPRHLVRRRGQEARLRCSPMKGHSHVYWYRQLPEEGLKFMVYLQKENIIDESGMPKERFSAEFPKEGPSILRIQQVVRGDSAAYFCASSPRVSEKLFFGSGTQLSVL.

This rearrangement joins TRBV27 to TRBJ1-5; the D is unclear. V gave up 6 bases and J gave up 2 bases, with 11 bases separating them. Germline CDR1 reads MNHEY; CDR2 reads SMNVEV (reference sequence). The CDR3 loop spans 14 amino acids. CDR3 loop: CASSQRLGNQPQHF. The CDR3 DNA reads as TGTGCCAGCAGCCAAAGGCTAGGCAATCAGCCCCAGCATTTT.

Here the CDR3 reads CATSDPSDRGQETQYF. CDR3 nucleotide sequence: TGTGCCACCAGTGATCCTTCGGACAGGGGGCAAGAGACCCAGTACTTC. The V and J genes are TRBV24-1 and TRBJ2-5; 10 bases are shared with TRBD1. The CDR3 consists of 16 residues. V gave up 3 bases and J gave up 2 bases; unmatched junction bases: 5. In germline, CDR1 is KGHDR, CDR2 SFDVKD.

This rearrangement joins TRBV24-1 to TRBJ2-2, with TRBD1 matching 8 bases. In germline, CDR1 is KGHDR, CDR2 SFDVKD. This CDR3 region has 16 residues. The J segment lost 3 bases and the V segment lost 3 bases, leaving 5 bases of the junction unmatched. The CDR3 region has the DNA TGTGCCACCAGTGATATTCGGGACAGGCACACCGGGGAGCTGTTTTTT. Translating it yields CATSDIRDRHTGELFF.

This chain's CDR3 is CASSAARNEQFF. CDR3 in DNA: TGTGCCAGCAGCGCGGCTAGAAATGAGCAGTTCTTC. The chain recombines TRBV7-9 with TRBJ2-1; D is ambiguous. V lost 5 bases and J lost 7, with 9 bases in between. Germline loops: CDR1 SEHNR, CDR2 FQNEAQ (reference sequence). This CDR3 is 12 amino acids long.

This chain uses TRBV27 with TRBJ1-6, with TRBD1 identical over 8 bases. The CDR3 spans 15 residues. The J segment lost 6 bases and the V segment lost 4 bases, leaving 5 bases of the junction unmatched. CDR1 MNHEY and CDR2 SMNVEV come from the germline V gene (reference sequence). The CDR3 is CASSYQGAGNSPLHF. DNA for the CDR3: TGTGCCAGCAGTTACCAGGGGGCGGGTAATTCACCCCTCCACTTT.

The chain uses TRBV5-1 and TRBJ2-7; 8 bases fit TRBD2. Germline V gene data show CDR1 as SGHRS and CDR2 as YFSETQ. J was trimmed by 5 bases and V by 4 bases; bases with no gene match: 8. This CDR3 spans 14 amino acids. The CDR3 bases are TGCGCCAGCAGCCCTGGACTAGCTGTCGACGAGCAGTACTTC. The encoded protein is CASSPGLAVDEQYF.

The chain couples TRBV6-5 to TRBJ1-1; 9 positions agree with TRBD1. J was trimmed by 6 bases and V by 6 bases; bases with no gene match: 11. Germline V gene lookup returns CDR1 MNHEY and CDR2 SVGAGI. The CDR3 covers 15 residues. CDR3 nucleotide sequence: TGTGCCAGCAGCGCCAGGGGACAGGGTATTTCTGAAGCTTTCTTT. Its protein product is CASSARGQGISEAFF.